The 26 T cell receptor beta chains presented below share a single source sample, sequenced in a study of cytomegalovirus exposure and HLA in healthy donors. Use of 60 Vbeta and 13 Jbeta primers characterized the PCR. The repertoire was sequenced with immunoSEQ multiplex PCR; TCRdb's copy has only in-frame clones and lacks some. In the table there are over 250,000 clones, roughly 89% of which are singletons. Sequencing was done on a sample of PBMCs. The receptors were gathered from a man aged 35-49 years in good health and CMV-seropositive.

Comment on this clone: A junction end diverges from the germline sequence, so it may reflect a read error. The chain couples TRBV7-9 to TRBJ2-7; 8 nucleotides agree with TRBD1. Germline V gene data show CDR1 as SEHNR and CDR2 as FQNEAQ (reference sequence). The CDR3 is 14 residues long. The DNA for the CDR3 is TGTTCCAGCAGCAAGGACAGGGACCTCTACGAGCAGTACTTC. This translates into CSSSKDRDLYEQYF.

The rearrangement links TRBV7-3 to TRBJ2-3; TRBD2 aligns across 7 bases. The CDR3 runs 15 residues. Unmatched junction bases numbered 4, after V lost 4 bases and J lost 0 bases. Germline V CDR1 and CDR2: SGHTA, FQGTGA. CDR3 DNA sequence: TGTGCCAGCAGCTCCTGGGGAGGGAGCACAGATACGCAGTATTTT. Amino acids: CASSSWGGSTDTQYF.

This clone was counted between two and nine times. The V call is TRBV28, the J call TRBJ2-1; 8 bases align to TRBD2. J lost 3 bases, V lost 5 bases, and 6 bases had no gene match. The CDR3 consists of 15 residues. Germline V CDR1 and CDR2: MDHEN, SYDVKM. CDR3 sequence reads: CASSPPGGGYNEQFF. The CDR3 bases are TGTGCCAGCAGTCCTCCCGGGGGGGGCTACAATGAGCAGTTCTTC.

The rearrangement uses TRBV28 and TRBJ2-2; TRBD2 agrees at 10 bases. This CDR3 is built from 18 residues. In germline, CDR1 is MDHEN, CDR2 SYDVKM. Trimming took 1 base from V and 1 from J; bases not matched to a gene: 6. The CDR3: CASSLSFGLAENTGELFF. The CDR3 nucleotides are TGTGCCAGCAGTTTATCTTTCGGACTAGCGGAGAACACCGGGGAGCTGTTTTTT.

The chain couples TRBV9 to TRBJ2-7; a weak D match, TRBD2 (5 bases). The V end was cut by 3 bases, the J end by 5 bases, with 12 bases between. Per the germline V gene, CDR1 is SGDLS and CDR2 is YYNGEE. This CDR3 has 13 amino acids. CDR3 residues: CASSGGGSHEQYF. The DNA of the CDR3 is TGTGCCAGCAGCGGTGGTGGGAGCCACGAGCAGTACTTC.

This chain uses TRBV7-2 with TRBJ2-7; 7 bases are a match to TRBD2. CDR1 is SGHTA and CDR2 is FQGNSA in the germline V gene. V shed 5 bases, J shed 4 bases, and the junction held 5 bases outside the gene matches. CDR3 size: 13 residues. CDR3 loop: CASSVGGGYEQYF. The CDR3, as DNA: TGTGCCAGCAGCGTGGGGGGGGGATACGAGCAGTACTTC.

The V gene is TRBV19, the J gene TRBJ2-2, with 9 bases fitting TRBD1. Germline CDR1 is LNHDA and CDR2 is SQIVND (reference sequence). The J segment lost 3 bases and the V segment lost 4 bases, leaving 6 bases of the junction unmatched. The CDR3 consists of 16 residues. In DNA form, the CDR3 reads TGTGCCAGTAGTACAGGGACAGGGCCTTACACCGGGGAGCTGTTTTTT. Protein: CASSTGTGPYTGELFF. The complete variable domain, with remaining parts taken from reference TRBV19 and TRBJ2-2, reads DGGITQSPKYLFRKEGQNVTLSCEQNLNHDAMYWYRQDPGQGLRLIYYSQIVNDFQKGDIAEGYSVSREKKESFPLTVTSAQKNPTAFYLCASSTGTGPYTGELFFGEGSRLTVL.

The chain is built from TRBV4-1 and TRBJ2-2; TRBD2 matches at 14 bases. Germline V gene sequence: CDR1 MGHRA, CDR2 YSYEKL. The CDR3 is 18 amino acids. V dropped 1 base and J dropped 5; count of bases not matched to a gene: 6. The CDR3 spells CASSQAPGLAGVTGELFF. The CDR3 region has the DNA TGCGCCAGCAGCCAAGCCCCGGGACTAGCGGGAGTAACCGGGGAGCTGTTTTTT.

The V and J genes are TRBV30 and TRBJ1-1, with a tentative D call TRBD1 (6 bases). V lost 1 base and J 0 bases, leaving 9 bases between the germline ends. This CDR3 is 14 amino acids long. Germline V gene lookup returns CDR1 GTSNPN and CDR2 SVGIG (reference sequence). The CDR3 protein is CAWSGHRVNTEAFF. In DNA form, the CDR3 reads TGTGCCTGGAGTGGGCACAGGGTGAACACTGAAGCTTTCTTT.

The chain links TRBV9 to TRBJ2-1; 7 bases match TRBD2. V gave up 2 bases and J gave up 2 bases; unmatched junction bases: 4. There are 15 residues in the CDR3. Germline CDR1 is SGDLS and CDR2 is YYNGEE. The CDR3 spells CASSVGRGTYNEQFF. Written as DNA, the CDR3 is TGTGCCAGCAGCGTGGGGCGGGGGACCTACAATGAGCAGTTCTTC.

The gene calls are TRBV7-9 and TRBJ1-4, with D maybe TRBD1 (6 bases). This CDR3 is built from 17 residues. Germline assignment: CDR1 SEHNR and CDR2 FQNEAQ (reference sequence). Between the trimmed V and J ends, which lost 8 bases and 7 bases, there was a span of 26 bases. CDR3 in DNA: TGTGCCAGCCGACCTCCTCGGCGGCAGGGGATAGGTGAAAAACTGTTTTTT. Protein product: CASRPPRRQGIGEKLFF.

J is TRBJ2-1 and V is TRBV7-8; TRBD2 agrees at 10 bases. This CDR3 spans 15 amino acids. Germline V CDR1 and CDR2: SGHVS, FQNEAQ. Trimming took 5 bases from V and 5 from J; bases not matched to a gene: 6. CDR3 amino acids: CASSRGLAEDNEQFF. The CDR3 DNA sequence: TGTGCCAGCAGCAGAGGACTAGCGGAGGACAATGAGCAGTTCTTC.

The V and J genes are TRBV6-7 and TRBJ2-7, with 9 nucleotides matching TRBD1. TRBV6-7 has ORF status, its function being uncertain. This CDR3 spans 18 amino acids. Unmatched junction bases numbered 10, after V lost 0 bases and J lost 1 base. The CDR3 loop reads CASSYSKAWDRASYEQYF. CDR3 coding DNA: TGTGCCAGCAGTTACTCGAAGGCCTGGGACAGGGCGTCCTACGAGCAGTACTTC.

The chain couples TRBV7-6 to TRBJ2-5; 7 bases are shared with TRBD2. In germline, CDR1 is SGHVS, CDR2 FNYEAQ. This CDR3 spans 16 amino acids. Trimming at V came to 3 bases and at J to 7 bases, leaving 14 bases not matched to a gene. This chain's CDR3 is CASSLGTAGGRGTQYF. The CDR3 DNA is TGTGCCAGCAGCTTGGGGACCGCTGGTGGGAGGGGGACCCAGTACTTC.

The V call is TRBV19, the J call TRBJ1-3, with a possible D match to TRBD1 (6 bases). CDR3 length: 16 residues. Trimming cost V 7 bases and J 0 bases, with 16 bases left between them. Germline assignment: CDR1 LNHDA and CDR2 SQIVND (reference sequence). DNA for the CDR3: TGTGCCAGTACTCCGGGGGGGGCCCGCTCTGGAAACACCATATATTTT. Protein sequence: CASTPGGARSGNTIYF.

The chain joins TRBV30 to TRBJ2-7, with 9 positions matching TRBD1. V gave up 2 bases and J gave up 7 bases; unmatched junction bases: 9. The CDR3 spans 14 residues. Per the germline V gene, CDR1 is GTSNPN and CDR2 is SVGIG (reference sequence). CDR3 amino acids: CAWSLGTGRTEQYF. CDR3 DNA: TGTGCCTGGAGTCTGGGGACAGGGAGGACGGAGCAGTACTTC.

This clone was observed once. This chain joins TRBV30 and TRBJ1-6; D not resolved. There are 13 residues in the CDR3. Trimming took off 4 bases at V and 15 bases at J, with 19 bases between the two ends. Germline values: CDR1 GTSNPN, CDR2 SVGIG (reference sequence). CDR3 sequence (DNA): TGTGCCTGGACCCATCGGTCCCTCCTTCGCCTCCACTTT. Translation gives CAWTHRSLLRLHF.

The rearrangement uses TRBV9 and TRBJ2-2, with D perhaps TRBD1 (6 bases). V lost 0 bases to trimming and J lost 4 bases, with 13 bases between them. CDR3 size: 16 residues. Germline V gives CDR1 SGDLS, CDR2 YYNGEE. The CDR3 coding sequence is TGTGCCAGCAGCGTAGGTACAGGGTCTAGCACCGGGGAGCTGTTTTTT. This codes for CASSVGTGSSTGELFF.

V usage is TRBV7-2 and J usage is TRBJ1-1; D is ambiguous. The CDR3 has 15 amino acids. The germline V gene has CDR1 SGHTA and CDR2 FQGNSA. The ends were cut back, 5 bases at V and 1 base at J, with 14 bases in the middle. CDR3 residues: CASSQEVPQNTEAFF. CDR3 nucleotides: TGTGCCAGCAGCCAAGAGGTCCCACAGAACACTGAAGCTTTCTTT.

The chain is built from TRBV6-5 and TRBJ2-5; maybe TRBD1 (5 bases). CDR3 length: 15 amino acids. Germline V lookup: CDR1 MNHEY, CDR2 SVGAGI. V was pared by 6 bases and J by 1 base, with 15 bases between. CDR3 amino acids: CASSREGATQETQYF. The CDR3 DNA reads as TGTGCCAGCAGCCGTGAAGGGGCGACCCAAGAGACCCAGTACTTC.

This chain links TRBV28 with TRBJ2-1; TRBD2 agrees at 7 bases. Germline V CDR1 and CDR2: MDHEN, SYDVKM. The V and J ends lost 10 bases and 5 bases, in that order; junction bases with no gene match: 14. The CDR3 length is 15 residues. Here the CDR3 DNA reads TGTGCCACCGACCAACCCTATGCGGGAGACAATGAGCAGTTCTTC. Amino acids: CATDQPYAGDNEQFF.

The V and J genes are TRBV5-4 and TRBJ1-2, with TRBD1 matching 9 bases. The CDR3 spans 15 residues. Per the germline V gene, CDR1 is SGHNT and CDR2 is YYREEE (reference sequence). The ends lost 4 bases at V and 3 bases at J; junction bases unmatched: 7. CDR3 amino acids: CASSPGTGSDYGYTF. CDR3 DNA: TGTGCCAGCAGCCCGGGGACAGGGTCGGACTATGGCTACACCTTC.

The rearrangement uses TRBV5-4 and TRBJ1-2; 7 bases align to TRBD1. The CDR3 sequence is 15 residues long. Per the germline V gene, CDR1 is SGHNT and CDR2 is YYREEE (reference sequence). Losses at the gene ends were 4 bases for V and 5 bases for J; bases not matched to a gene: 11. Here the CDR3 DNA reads TGTGCCAGCAGCCCCGACAGGGCAGCGACGTATGGCTACACCTTC. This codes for CASSPDRAATYGYTF.

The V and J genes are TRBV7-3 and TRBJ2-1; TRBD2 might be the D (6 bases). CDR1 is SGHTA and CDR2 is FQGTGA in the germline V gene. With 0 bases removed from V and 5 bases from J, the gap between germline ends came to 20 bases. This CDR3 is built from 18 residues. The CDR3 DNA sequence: TGTGCCAGCAGCTTAACGTCAGGCCTAGCGCGCCAAAACAATGAGCAGTTCTTC. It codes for CASSLTSGLARQNNEQFF.

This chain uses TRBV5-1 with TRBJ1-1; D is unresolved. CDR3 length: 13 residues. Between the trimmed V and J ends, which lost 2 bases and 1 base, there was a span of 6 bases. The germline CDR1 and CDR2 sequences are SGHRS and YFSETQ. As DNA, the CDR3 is TGCGCCAGCAGCTTACCAGAGAACACTGAAGCTTTCTTT. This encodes CASSLPENTEAFF.

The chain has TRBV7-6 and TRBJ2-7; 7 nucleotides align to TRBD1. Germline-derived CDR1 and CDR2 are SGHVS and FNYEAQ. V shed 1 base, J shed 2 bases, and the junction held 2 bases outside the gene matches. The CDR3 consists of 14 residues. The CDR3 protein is CASSLGQGAYEQYF. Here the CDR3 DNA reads TGTGCCAGCAGCTTAGGACAGGGAGCCTACGAGCAGTACTTC.